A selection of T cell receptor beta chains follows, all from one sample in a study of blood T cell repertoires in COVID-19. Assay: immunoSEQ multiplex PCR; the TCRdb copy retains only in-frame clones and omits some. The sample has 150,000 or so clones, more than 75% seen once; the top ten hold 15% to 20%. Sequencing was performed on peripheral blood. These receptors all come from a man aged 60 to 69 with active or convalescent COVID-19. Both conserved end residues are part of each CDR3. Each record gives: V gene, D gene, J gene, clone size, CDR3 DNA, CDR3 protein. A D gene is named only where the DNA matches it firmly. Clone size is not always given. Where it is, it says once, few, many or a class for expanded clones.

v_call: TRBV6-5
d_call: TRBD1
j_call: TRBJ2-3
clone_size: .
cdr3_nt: TGTGCCAGCAGTTACTCCGGGACAGGGATAGATACGCAGTATTTT
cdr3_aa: CASSYSGTGIDTQYF

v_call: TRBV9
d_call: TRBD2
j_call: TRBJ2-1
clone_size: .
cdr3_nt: TGTGCCAGCAGCGTAGTTGGGGGAGGGCTAAGGTCCTACAATGAGCAGTTCTTC
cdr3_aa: CASSVVGGGLRSYNEQFF

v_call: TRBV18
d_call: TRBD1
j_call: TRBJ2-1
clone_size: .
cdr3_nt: TGTGCCAGCTCACCCACCACAGGGGGCATCCCCAATGAGCAGTTCTTC
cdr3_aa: CASSPTTGGIPNEQFF

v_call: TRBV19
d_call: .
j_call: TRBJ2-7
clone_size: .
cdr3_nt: TGTGCCAGTAGTATAGATCGGGACAAGACCTACGAGCAGTACTTC
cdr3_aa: CASSIDRDKTYEQYF

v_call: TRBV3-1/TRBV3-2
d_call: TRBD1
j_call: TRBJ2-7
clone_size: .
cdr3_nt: TGTGCCAGCAGCCACCCCGGGACAGGGGCATGGGATGAGCAGTACTTC
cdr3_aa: CASSHPGTGAWDEQYF

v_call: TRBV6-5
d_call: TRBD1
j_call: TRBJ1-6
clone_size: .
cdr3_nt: TGTGCCAGCAGCCCCGACAGGGGGGATTCACCCCTCCACTTT
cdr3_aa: CASSPDRGDSPLHF

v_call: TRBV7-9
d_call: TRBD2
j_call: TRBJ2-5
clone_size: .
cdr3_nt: TGTGCCAGCAGCTCTCAAGGCCTAGCGGGGGCCCTAATACAAGAGACCCAGTACTTC
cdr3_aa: CASSSQGLAGALIQETQYF

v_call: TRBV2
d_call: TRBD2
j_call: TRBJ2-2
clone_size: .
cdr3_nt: TGTGCCAGCAGTTCTAGCGGGAGGGCCAACGGGGAGCTGTTTTTT
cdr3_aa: CASSSSGRANGELFF

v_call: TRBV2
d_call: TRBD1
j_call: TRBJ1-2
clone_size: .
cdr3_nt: TGTGCCAGCACTGACAGGGGTCGGGACTATGGCTACACCTTC
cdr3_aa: CASTDRGRDYGYTF

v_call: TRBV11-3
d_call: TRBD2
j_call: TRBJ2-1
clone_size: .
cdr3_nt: TGTGCCAGCAGCTTATTCGGGACTAGCGGGAGGAACAATGAGCAGTTCTTC
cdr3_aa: CASSLFGTSGRNNEQFF

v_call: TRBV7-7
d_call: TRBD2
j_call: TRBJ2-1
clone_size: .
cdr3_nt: TGTGCCAGCAGCCTCGGGCTAGCGGGAGTGGATGAGCAGTTCTTC
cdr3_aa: CASSLGLAGVDEQFF

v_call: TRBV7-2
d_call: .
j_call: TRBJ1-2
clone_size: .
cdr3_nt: TGTGCCAGCAGCTTAGATTCAGGGGTCCATGGCTACACCTTC
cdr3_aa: CASSLDSGVHGYTF

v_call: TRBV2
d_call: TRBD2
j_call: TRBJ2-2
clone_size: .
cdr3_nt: TGTGCCAGCACTCCGGGACTAGCGTCCACCGGGGAGCTGTTTTTT
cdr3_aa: CASTPGLASTGELFF

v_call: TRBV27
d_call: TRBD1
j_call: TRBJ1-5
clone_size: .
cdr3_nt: TGTGCCAGCTGGACAGGGCATCAGCCCCAGCATTTT
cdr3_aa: CASWTGHQPQHF

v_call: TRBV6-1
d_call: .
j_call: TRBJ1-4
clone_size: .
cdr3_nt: TGTGCCAGCAGTGAATTCCGGATGGGGGCGCCTGGTGAAAAACTGTTTTTT
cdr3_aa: CASSEFRMGAPGEKLFF

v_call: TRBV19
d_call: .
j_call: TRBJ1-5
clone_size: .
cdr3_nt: TGTGCCAGTAGTACCACCAGGGGCGATCAGCCCCAGCATTTT
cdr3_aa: CASSTTRGDQPQHF

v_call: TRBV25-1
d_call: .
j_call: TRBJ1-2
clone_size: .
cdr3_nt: TGTGCCAGCAGTGTCGGCAGGGGAGACGGCTACACCTTC
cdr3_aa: CASSVGRGDGYTF

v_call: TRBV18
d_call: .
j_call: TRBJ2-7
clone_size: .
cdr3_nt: TGTGCCAGCTCAATAGAGGCGTACGACTACGAGCAGTACTTC
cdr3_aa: CASSIEAYDYEQYF

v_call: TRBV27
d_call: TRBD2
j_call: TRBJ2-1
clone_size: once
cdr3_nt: TGTGCCAGCAGCCTCACTAGCGGGGGCTACAATGAGCAGTTCTTC
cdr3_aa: CASSLTSGGYNEQFF

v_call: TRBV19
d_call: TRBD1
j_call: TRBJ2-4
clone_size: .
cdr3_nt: TGTGCCAGTAGTTTAGCCGGGACAGGGAGGGCCAAAAACATTCAGTACTTC
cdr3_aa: CASSLAGTGRAKNIQYF

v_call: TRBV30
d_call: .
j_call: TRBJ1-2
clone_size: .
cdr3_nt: TGTGCCTGGGGAGCAAACTATGGCTACACCTTC
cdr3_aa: CAWGANYGYTF

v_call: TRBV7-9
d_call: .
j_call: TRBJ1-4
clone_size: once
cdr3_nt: TGTGCCAGCAGCTTGAGCGGGGGCGGCGAAAAACTGTTTTTT
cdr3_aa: CASSLSGGGEKLFF

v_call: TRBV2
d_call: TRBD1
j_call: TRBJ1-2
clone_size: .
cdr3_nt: TGTGCCAGCAGTGAAGCGGGACAGGGGAACTATGGCTACACCTTC
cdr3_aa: CASSEAGQGNYGYTF

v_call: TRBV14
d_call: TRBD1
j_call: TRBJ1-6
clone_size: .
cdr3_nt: TGTGCCAGCAGCCCGAGACAGGGGTCATCCCTCCACTTT
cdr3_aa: CASSPRQGSSLHF

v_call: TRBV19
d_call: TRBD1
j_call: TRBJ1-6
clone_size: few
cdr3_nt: TGTGCCAGTCGAGGGGACAGCTATAATTCACCCCTCCACTTT
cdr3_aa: CASRGDSYNSPLHF

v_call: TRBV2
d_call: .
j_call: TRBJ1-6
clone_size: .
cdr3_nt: TGTGCCAGCAGTGAAAGTGTGGGAACAGGGTGGGGTTCACCCCTCCACTTT
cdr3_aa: CASSESVGTGWGSPLHF

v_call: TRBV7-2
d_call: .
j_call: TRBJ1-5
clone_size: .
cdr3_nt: TGTGCCAGCAGCCATGGCGGGGATCAGCCCCAGCATTTT
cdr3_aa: CASSHGGDQPQHF

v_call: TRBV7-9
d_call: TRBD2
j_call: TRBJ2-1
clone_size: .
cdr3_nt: TGTGCCAGCAGCTTATCGGGGGGACCCTACAATGAGCAGTTCTTC
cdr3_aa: CASSLSGGPYNEQFF

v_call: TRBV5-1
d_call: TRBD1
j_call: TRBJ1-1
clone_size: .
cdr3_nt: TGCGCCAGCAGCCCGCGGACAGGGATGAACACTGAAGCTTTCTTT
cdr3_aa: CASSPRTGMNTEAFF

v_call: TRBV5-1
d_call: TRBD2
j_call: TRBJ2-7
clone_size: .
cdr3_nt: TGCGCCAGCAGCCCGGGACTAGCGGGTTCCTACGAGCAGTACTTC
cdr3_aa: CASSPGLAGSYEQYF

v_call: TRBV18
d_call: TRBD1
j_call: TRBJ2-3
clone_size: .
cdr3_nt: TGTGCCAGCTATCCGGGACAGATCACAGATACGCAGTATTTT
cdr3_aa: CASYPGQITDTQYF

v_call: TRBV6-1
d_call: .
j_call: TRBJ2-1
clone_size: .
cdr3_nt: TGTGCCAGCAGTGAGAAAGGAGATGAGCAGTTCTTC
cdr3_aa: CASSEKGDEQFF

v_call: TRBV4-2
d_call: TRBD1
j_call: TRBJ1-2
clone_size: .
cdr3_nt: TGTGCCAGCAGCCAAATGGGACAGAACCTTAACTATGGCTACACCTTC
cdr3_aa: CASSQMGQNLNYGYTF

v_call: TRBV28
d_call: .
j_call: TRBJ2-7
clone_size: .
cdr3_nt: TGTGCCAGCAGCTCCGGAGGGGCCTCCTACGAGCAGTACTTC
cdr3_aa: CASSSGGASYEQYF

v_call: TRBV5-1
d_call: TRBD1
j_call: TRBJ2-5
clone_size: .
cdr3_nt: TGCGCCAGCAGCTCCGGGACAGGGATTCAGGAGACCCAGTACTTC
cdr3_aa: CASSSGTGIQETQYF

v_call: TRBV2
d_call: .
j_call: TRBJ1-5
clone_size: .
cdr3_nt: TGTGCCAGCACCCAACGGGGGACCAATCAGCCCCAGCATTTT
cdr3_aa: CASTQRGTNQPQHF

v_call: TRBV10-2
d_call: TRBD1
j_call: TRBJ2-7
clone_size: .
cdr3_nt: TGCGCCAGCAGACTTGGACAGGACTTCTCCTACGAGCAGTACTTC
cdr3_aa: CASRLGQDFSYEQYF

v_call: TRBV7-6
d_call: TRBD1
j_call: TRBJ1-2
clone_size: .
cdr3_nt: TGTGCCAGCAGCTCGGCTGGGACAGAAATCTATGGCTACACCTTC
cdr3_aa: CASSSAGTEIYGYTF

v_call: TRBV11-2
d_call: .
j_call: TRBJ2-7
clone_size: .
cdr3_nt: TGTGCCAGCAGATCCCACAAGGGGATAAGGGCCTACGAGCAGTACTTC
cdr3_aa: CASRSHKGIRAYEQYF

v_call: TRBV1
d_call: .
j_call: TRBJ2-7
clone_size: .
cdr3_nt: TGCACCAGCAGCCAAGTACAGGGACGAAGGTCCTACGAGCAGTACTTC
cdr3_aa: CTSSQVQGRRSYEQYF

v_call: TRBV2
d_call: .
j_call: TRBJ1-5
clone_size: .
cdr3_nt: TGTGCCAGCAGGGGAGGGGGTAGGCAGCCCCAGCATTTT
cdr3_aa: CASRGGGRQPQHF

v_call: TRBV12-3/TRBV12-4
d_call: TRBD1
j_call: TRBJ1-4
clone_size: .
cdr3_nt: TGTGCCAGCAGGGACAGGGGGGGGGAAAAACTGTTTTTT
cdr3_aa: CASRDRGGEKLFF

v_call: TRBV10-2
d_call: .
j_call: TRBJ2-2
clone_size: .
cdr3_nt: TGCGCCAGCAGTGAGGTGACTGTCGGGGAGCTGTTTTTT
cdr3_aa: CASSEVTVGELFF

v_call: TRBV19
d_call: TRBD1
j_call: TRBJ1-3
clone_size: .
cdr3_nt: TGTGCCAGTAGTATTACAGGGGACTCTGGAAACACCATATATTTT
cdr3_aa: CASSITGDSGNTIYF

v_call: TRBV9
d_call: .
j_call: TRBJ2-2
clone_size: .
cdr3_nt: TGTGCCAGCAGTCGGTGGCGGTCCGGGGAGCTGTTTTTT
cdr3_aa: CASSRWRSGELFF

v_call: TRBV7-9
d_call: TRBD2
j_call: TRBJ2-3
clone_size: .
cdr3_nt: TGTGCCAGCAGCTTGCTAGCGGGGGTCACAGATACGCAGTATTTT
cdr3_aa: CASSLLAGVTDTQYF